This T cell receptor beta chain is drawn from a study of shared clonotypes between healthy human individuals. Data came from immunoSEQ multiplex PCR; TCRdb stores just in-frame clones and leaves some out. The data show 450,000 to 600,000 clones, around 80% seen once. As for this clone: Its antigen remains unknown.

The CDR3 length is 14 residues. V was pared by 4 bases and J by 2 bases, with 8 bases between. Germline V gives CDR1 MGHRA, CDR2 YSYEKL. Whole-study findings and limits: Only a few donors were included, so the genetic and exposure-history diversity represented was limited. Tissues were not sampled, only blood, and their repertoires likely differ.

The TCR comes from a middle-aged woman in good health. Some clones in this sample may be carry-over from other donors' samples. The chain links TRBV4-1 to TRBJ1-4; D is unresolved. What was sequenced was PBMCs. In nucleotides, the CDR3 is TGCGCCAGCAGCCCCCACGGGACTAATGAAAAACTGTTTTTT. This gives the protein CASSPHGTNEKLFF.